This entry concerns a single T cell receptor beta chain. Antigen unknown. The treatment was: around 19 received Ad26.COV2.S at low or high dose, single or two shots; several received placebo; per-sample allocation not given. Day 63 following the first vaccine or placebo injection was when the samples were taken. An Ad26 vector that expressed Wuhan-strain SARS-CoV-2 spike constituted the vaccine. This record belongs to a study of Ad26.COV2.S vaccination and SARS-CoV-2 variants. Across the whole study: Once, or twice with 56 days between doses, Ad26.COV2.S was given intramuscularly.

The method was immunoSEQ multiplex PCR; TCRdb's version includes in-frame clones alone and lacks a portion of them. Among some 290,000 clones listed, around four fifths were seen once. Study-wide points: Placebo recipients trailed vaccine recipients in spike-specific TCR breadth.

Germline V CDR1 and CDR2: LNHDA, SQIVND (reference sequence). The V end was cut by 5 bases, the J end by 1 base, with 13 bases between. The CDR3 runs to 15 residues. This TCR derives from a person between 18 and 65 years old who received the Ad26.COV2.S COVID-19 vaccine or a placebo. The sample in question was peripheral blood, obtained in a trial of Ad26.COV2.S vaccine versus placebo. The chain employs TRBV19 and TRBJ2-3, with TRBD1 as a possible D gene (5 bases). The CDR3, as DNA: TGTGCCAGTAGTGCATCAGGGTCGGGCACAGATACGCAGTATTTT. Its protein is CASSASGSGTDTQYF.